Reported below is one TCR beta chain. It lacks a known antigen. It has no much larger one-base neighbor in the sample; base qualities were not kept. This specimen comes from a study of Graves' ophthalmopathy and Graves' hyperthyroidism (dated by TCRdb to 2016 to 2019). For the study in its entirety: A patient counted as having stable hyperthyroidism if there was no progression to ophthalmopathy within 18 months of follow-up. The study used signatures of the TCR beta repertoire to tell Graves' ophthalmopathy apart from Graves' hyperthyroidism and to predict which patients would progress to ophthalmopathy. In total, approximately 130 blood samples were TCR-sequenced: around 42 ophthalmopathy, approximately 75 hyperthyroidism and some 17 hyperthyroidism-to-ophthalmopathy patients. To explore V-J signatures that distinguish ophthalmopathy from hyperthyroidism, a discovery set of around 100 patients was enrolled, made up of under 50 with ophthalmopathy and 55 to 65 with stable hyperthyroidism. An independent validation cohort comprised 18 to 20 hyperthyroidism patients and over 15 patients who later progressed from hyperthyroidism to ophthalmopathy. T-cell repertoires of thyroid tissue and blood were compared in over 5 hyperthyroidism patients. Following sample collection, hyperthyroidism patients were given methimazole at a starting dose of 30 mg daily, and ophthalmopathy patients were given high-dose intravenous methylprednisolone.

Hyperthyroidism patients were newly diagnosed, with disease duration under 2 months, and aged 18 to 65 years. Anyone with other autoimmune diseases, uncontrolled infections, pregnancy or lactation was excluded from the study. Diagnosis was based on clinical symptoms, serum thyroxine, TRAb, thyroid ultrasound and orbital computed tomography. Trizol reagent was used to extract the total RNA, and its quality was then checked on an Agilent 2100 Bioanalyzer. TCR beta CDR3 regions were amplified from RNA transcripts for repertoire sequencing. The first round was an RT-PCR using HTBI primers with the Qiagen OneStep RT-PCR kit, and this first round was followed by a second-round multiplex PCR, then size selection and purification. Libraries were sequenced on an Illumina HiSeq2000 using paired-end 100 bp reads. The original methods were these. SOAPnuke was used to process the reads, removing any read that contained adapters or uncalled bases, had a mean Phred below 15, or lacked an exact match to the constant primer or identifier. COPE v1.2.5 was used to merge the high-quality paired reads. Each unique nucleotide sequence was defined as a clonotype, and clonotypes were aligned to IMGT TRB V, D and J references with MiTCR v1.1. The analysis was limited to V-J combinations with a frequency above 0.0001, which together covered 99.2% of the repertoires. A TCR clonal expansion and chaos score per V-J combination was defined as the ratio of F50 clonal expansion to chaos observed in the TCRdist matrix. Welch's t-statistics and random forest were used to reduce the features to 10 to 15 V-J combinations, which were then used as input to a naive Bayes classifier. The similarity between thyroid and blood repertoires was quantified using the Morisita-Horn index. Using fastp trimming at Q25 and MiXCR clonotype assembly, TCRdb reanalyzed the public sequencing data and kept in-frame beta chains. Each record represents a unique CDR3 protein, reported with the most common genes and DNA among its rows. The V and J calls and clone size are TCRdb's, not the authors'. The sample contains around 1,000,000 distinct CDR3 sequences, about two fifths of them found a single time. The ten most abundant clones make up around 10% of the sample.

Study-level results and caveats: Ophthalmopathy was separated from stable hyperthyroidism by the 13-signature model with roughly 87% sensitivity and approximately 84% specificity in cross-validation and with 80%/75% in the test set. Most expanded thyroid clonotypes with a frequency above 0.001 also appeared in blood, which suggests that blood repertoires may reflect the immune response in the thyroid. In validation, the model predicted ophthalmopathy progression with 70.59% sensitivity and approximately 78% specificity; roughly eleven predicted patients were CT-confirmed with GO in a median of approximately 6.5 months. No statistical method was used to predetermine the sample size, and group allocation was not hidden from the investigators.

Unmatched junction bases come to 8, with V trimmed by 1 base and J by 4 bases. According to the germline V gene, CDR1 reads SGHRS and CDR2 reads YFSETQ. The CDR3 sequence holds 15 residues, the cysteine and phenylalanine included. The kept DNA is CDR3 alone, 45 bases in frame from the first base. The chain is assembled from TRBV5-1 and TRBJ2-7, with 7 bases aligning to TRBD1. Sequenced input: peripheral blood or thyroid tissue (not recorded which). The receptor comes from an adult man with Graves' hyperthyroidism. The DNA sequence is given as TGCGCCAGCAGCTTGATCGGGACAGAAACATACGAGCAGTACTTC. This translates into CASSLIGTETYEQYF. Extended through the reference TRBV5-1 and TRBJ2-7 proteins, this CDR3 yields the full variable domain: KAGVTQTPRYLIKTRGQQVTLSCSPISGHRSVSWYQQTPGQGLQFLFEYFSETQRNKGNFPGRFSGRQFSNSRSEMNVSTLELGDSALYLCASSLIGTETYEQYFGPGTRLTVT.